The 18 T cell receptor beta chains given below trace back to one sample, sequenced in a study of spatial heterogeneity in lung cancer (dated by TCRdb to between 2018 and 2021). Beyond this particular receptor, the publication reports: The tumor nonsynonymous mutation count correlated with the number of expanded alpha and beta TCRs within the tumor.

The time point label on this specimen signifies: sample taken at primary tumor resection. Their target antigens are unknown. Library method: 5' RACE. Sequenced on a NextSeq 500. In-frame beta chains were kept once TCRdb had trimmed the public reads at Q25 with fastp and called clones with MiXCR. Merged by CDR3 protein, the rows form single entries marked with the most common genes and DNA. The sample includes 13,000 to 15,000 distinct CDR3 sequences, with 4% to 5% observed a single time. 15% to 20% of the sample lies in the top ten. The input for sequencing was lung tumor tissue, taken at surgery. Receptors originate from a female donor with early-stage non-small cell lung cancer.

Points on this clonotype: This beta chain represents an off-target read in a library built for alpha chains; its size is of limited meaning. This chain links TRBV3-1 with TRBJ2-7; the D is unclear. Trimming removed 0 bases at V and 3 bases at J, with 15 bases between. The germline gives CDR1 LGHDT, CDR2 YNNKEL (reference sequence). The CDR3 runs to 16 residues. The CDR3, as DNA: TGTGCCAGCAGCCAAGATCCGGGCCCCTCACTCTACGAGCAGTACTTC. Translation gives CASSQDPGPSLYEQYF.

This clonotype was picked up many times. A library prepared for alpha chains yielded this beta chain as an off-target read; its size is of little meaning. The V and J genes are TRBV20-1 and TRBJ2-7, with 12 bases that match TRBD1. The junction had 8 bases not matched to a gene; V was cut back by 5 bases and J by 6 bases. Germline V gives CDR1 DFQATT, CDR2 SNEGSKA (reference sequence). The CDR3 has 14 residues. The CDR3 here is CSARTGTGGVEQYF. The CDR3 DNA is TGCAGTGCTCGAACCGGGACAGGGGGCGTCGAGCAGTACTTC.

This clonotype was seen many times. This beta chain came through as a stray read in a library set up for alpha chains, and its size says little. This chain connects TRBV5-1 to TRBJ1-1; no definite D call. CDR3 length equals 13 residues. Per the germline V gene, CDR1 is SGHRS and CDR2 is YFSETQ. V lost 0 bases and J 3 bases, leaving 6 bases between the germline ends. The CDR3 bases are TGCGCCAGCAGCTTGGAGAGGGACACTGAAGCTTTCTTT. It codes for CASSLERDTEAFF.

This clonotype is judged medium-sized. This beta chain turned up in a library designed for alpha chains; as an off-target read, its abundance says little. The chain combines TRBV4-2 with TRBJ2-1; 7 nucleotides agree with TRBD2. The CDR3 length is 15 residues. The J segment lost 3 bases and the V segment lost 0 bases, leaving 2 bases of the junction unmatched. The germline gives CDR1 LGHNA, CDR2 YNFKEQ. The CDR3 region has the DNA TGTGCCAGCAGCCAAGATCGGGGGGACTACAATGAGCAGTTCTTC. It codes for CASSQDRGDYNEQFF.

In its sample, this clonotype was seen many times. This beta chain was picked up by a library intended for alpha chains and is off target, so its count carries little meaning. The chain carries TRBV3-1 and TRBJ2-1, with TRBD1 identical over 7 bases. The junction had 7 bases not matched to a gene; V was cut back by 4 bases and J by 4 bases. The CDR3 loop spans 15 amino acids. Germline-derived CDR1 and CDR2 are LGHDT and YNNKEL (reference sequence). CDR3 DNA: TGTGCCAGCAGCCCAGGACAGGCCCGATACAATGAGCAGTTCTTC. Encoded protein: CASSPGQARYNEQFF.

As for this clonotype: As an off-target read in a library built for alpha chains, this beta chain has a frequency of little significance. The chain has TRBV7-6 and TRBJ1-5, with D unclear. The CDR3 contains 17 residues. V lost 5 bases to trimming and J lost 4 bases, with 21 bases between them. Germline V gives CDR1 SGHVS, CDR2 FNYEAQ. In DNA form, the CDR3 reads TGTGCCAGCAGCCAGATGACGGGCCGCACTTATAATCAGCCCCAGCATTTT. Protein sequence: CASSQMTGRTYNQPQHF. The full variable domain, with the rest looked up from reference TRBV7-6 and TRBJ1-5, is GAGVSQSPRYKVTKRGQDVALRCDPISGHVSLYWYRQALGQGPEFLTYFNYEAQQDKSGLPNDRFSAERPEGSISTLTIQRTEQRDSAMYRCASSQMTGRTYNQPQHFGDGTRLSIL.

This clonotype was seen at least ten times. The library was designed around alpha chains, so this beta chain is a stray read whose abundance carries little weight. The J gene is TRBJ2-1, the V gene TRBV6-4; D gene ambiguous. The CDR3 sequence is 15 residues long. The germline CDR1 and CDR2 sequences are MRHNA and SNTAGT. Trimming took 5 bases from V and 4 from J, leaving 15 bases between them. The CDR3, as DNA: TGTGCCAGCAGTCCGGAACCTTACAGATACAATGAGCAGTTCTTC. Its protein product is CASSPEPYRYNEQFF.

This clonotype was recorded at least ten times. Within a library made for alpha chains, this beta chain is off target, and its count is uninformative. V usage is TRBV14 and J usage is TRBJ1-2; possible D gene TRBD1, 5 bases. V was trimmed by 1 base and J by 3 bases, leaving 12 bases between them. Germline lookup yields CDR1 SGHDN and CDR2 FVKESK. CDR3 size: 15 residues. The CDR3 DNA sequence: TGTGCCAGCAGCCAAGGCGGCAGGGACTACTATGGCTACACCTTC. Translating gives CASSQGGRDYYGYTF.

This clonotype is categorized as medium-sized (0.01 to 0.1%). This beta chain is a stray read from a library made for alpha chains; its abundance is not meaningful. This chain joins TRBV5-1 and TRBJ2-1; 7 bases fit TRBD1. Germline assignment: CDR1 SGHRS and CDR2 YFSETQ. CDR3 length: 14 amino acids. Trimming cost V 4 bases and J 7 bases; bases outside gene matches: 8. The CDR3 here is CASSVPTGQNEQFF. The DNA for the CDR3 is TGCGCCAGCAGCGTTCCGACAGGGCAGAATGAGCAGTTCTTC.

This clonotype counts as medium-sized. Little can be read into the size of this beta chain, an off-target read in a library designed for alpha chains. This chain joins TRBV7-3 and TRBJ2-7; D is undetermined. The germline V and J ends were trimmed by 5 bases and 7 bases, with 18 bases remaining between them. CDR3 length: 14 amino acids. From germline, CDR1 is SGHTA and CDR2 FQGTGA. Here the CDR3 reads CASSPPRMASEQYF. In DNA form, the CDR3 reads TGTGCCAGCAGCCCACCCCGGATGGCCTCTGAGCAGTACTTC.

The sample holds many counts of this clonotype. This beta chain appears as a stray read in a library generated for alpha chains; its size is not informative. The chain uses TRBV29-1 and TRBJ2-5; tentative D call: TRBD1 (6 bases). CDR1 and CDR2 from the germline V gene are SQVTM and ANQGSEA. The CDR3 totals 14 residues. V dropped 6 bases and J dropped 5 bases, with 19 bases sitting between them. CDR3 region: CSVKKVGARETQYF. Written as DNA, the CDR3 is TGCAGCGTGAAAAAAGTGGGGGCTCGGGAGACCCAGTACTTC.

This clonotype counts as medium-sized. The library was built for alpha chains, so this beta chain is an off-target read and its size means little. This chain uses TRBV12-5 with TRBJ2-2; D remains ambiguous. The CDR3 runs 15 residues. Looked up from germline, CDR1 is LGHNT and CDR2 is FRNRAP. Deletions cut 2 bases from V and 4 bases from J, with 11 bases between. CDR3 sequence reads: CASGLPPLGTGELFF. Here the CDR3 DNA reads TGTGCTAGTGGTTTGCCCCCGCTGGGCACCGGGGAGCTGTTTTTT. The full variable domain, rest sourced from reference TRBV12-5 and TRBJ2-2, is DARVTQTPRHKVTEMGQEVTMRCQPILGHNTVFWYRQTMMQGLELLAYFRNRAPLDDSGMPKDRFSAEMPDATLATLKIQPSEPRDSAVYFCASGLPPLGTGELFFGEGSRLTVL.

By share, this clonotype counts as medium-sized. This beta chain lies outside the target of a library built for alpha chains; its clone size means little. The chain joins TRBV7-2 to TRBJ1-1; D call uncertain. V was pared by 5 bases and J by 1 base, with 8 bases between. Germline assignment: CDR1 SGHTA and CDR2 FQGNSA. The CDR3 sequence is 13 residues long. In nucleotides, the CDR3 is TGTGCCAGCAGCCAATCTAGGAACACTGAAGCTTTCTTT. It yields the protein CASSQSRNTEAFF. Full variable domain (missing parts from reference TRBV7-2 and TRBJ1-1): GAGVSQSPSNKVTEKGKDVELRCDPISGHTALYWYRQSLGQGLEFLIYFQGNSAPDKSGLPSDRFSAERTGGSVSTLTIQRTQQEDSAVYLCASSQSRNTEAFFGQGTRLTVV.

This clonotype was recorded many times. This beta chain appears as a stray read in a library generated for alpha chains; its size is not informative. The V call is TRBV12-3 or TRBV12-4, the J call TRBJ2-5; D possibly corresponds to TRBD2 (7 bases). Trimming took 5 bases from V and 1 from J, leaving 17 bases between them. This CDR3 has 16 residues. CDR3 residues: CASSPLGRGAQETQYF. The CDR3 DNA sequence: TGTGCCAGCAGTCCCCTAGGGAGGGGGGCCCAAGAGACCCAGTACTTC.

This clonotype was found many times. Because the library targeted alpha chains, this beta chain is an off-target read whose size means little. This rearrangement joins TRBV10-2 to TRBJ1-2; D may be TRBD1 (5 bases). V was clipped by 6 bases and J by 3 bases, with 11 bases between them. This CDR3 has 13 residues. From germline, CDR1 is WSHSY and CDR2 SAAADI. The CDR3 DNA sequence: TGCGCCAGCAGAGACAGAGCCCACTATGGCTACACCTTC. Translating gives CASRDRAHYGYTF.

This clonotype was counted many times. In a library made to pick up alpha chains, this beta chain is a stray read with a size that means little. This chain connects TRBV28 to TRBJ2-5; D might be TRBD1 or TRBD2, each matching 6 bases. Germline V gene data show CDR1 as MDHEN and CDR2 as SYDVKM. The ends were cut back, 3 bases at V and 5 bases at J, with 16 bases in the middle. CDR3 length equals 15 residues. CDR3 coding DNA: TGTGCCAGCAGTTTTGGCAGGGGACTTGGGGAGACCCAGTACTTC. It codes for CASSFGRGLGETQYF.

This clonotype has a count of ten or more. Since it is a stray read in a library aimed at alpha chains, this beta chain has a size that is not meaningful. The CDR3 DNA follows: TGTGCCAGCGGGTCGGATTATGGCTACACCTTC. Protein: CASGSDYGYTF. The gene calls are TRBV7-6 and TRBJ1-2; D not certain. The V gene's germline CDR1 is SGHVS and CDR2 FNYEAQ. The CDR3 contains 11 residues. V was pared by 8 bases and J by 5 bases, with 9 bases between.

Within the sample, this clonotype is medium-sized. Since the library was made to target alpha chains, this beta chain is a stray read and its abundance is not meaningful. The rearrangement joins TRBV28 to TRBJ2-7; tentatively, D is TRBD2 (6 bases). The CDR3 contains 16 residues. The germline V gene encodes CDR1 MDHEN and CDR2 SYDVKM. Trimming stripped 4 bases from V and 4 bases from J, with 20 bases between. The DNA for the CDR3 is TGTGCCAGCAGTTGGTGGGCGGGGCAGGAGCTTTACGAGCAGTACTTC. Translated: CASSWWAGQELYEQYF.